The present entry profiles one TCR beta chain with its context. Its antigen specificity is not known. Base qualities are missing; no much larger clone stands one base away. To prepare the library, the immunoSEQ multiplex PCR assay was applied. For the multiplex PCR, a mixture combining 60 forward primers for TCR Vbeta segments and 13 reverse primers for TCR Jbeta segments was used. A multiplex PCR assay on genomic DNA amplified the CDR3 region of rearranged TCR beta genes. The amplified TCR beta libraries were sequenced on the Illumina HiSeq System as 87-base-pair reads. The authors processed their data as follows. A later analysis counted some 74 million unique TCR beta chains across the 500 to 850 repertoires, and 9.5 million to 11 million of these chains were shared by at least two donors. Raw reads were error-corrected and collapsed into unique sequences by a nearest-neighbor algorithm in which closely related sequences were merged to remove PCR and sequencing errors. CDR3 sequences were aligned to IMGT reference sequences to assign V, D and J gene segments. For a sequence to be retained, a match of at least six nucleotides was required to both a V gene segment and a J gene segment. Rearrangements were classified as productive when the CDR3 lacked stop codons and remained in frame with V and J, and all other rearrangements were classified as non-productive. CDR3 was defined according to IMGT convention as the region running from the second conserved V-encoded cysteine to the conserved J-encoded phenylalanine. Sequences without an unambiguous match to a single V gene segment were excluded from the earlier analysis of a few hundred of the donors. An earlier analysis of approximately 590 of the donors classified V segments as functional when productive rearrangements were above 56.7% and as segregating when the standard deviation between donors was above 5%. A statistical classification framework was built for diagnosing cytomegalovirus status from the catalog of TCR beta chain sequences. In a later analysis, V and J genes were assigned by comparing TCR nucleotide sequences against IMGT/GENE-DB human TR gene sequences. In a later analysis, CDR3 sequences and most-parsimonious VDJ recombination scenarios were assigned using the TCRdist pipeline. In a later analysis, each TCR beta chain was defined by its CDR3 amino acid sequence together with its V-gene family, and reads lacking a unique V-gene family were excluded. In a later analysis, fewer than 600 highly shared, low-generation-probability nucleotide sequences were removed to address suspected cross-contamination and a sequencing artifact. In a later analysis, a clonal expansion index for each public chain was calculated from normalized within-repertoire ranks of inferred template counts. A later analysis computed generation probabilities with a VDJ recombination model fitted to out-of-frame rearrangements, and checked the results against IGoR. In a later analysis, hypergeometric tests were used to score TCR-TCR, TCR-HLA and TCR-CMV co-occurrence, with a repertoire-size bias correction applied to TCR pairs. False discovery rates were estimated in a later analysis by permuting HLA or CMV assignments 20 times. In a later analysis, co-occurring TCRs were grouped with DBSCAN, and TCRdist sequence similarity was added when clustering was performed within HLA-allele-positive subsets. Repertoires with fewer than 30,000 or more than 120,000 public chains were left out of co-occurrence clustering, as were about 5 repertoires with anomalous nucleotide sharing. Entries here come from immuneACCESS through TCRdb and include only in-frame sequences with V and J called. Some clones fail to appear in such tables; in the studies checked, an unresolved V gene covers under half of the shortfall, and the cause of the remainder is unknown. The DNA gave D and trimming, while V, J and clone size come from that table. The sample records hundreds of thousands of clones, approximately 70% of which are singletons. The ten most abundant clones make up 2% to 3% of the sample.

This record belongs to a study of cytomegalovirus exposure and HLA in healthy donors listed by TCRdb under 2017. About the full investigation: An earlier analysis of around 600 of the donors reported more than 250 Gb of sequence data and around 120 million unique TCR beta sequences from around 200 million T cells. Among about 410 genotyped donors of the cohort, an average of approximately 200,000 unique TCR beta nucleotide sequences was sequenced per donor, of which about 18% were non-productive. The later analysis used no new phenotypic data to find candidate immune exposures, relying instead on TCR beta sequences and their occurrence across donors. A separate validation cohort of approximately 130 different subjects was used in addition to the roughly 700-subject first cohort. Because of strong linkage in the cohort, roughly five DR-DQ haplotypes were treated as single units for association and clustering. A later analysis re-examined previously published TCR beta repertoires from roughly 650 donors and added high-resolution HLA genotyping to investigate patterns of TCR occurrence. The number of donors typed differed by locus, with 629-630 for A, B, C, DRB1 and DQB1, roughly 520 for DQA1, 600 to 610 for DPA1, and under 490 for DPB1. The study combined high-throughput TCR immunosequencing, statistical association of individual TCRs with disease status, and machine learning to predict cytomegalovirus infection status. The study profiled the T cell repertoires of 666 subjects by immunosequencing and related them to cytomegalovirus serostatus. All discovery cohort repertoires had been generated on a single sequencing platform. The study aimed to test whether cataloging public T cell receptors could reveal signatures of past pathogen exposure. In a later genetic analysis, genome-wide SNP genotypes for about three fifths of the roughly 670 donors were used, and that subset was treated as a discovery cohort. Alongside the repertoire data, information on donor age, sex, ethnicity and CMV serostatus was compiled. HLA typing included class I and class II loci at four-digit resolution. To decide whether each TCR beta V gene segment behaved as functional or pseudogenic, an earlier analysis of 587 of the donors relied on high-throughput TCR beta sequencing. The genetic ancestry cluster associated with self-reported Caucasian donors included 70% to 85% of the roughly 410 genotyped donors. Approximately 310 gigabases of sequencing data and roughly 80 million unique TCR sequences made up an early release that covered 500 to 650 HLA-typed donors. Overall study outcomes, separate from this receptor: Presence/absence analyses assumed roughly uniform sequencing depth across donors, an assumption that may not hold. Compared with equally common non-associated chains, HLA-associated TCR beta chains in a later analysis were more clonally expanded and had lower generation probabilities. Correlated functional status among segregating V segments might reflect linkage disequilibrium, but an unknown experimental factor could not be ruled out. This cohort had only TCR beta chains sequenced, and the lack of alpha or paired-chain data limited which features could be detected. The classifier was reported to diagnose cytomegalovirus status with high specificity and sensitivity in both the original and validation cohorts. In an earlier analysis of about 540 of the donors, most TCR beta V segments were observed in productive rearrangements about 90% or about 30% of the time, broadly matching IMGT annotations. A further reported finding was that TCR beta sequences accurately predicted the HLA-A and HLA-B alleles for most subjects in the first cohort. According to the authors, the approach could potentially be generalized to other disease states and immunological phenotypes. The study listed 150 to 200 TCR beta chains as associated with cytomegalovirus. When HLA alleles, especially DR and DQ, strongly co-occurred, attributing TCR associations to individual alleles was difficult. Because counts were too low, 15 to 20 rarely observed V segments, including chromosome 9 orphons, were left out of the earlier analysis of about 500 of the donors. A few of the identified cytomegalovirus-associated TCR beta chains were confirmed in vitro to be specific for cytomegalovirus antigens. At a false discovery rate of 0.05, a later analysis linked some 18,000 TCR beta sequences to specific HLA alleles. A later analysis found that most CMV-associated TCR beta chains appeared HLA-restricted, with HLA associations seemingly driven largely by CMV exposure. The only immune exposure information available for the cohort was CMV serostatus. Most TCR sequences were observed very rarely across donors, whereas some public TCRs were present in many individuals. A later analysis found that TCR association rates varied across HLA loci, with DRB1 alleles showing the most associated TCRs and HLA-C alleles the fewest. A later genetic analysis associated a missense DCLRE1C variant with V-gene and J-gene trimming of TCR beta chains, and an independent cohort replicated the association. A group of highly shared sequence variants was considered likely to be a technical artifact of the sequencing pipeline. Compared with the approximately 720-donor mean, donors in an Asian-associated ancestry cluster had fewer N-insertions in productive TCRs, according to a later genetic analysis. Because some donors lacked HLA typing at each locus, the association tests relied only on the typed subset. A later analysis reported that several top co-occurrence clusters appeared linked to parvovirus B19, influenza, CMV and Epstein-Barr virus.

The cohort was made up of roughly 670 healthy bone marrow donors. At the time of sampling, every cohort member was nominally healthy, though immune exposures that went unrecorded were likely present. The donor was CMV seropositive and was included in the group of 250 to 300 seropositive cohort members. Each donor provided a peripheral blood sample, and peripheral blood mononuclear cells were used for TCR beta sequencing. Genomic DNA was extracted from the blood cell samples with the Qiagen DNeasy Blood Extraction Kit. Sequenced sample: PBMCs. This receptor was taken from a man aged 35-49 years in good health and CMV-seropositive.

The sequenced DNA: TGTGCCAGCAGTTGGGTGGACAGGGCAAACGGGGAGCTGTTTTTT. The encoded protein is CASSWVDRANGELFF. The chain couples TRBV28 to TRBJ2-2; a stretch of 8 junction bases matches TRBD1. Relative to germline, V is missing 4 bases and J is missing 7 bases, with 8 bases of the junction outside any gene match. In the germline V gene, CDR1 corresponds to MDHEN and CDR2 to SYDVKM. Taken from cysteine to phenylalanine, the CDR3 has 15 residues. This entry keeps only the CDR3 DNA: 45 bases, framed from base 1. Full variable domain (CDR3 extended with the reference TRBV28 and TRBJ2-2 proteins): DVKVTQSSRYLVKRTGEKVFLECVQDMDHENMFWYRQDPGLGLRLIYFSYDVKMKEKGDIPEGYSVSREKKERFSLILESASTNQTSMYLCASSWVDRANGELFFGEGSRLTVL.